This T cell receptor (beta chain) was sequenced during a study of graft-versus-host responses after intestinal transplantation. Study context: Recipients had transplants, and these were multivisceral, liver-intestinal, or isolated intestinal. Every recipient underwent anti-thymocyte globulin induction, then tacrolimus and steroids for two to four years.

Points on this clone: The antigen remains undetermined.

Assay used: immunoSEQ multiplex PCR; TCRdb lists only in-frame clones, some missing. In the table there are 74,000 or so clones, about 90% of which are singletons. Study results and limitations: Detected in recipient marrow were GvH clones, some of which were first observed in ileum or blood. Declines in HvG clones occurring early post-transplant were associated with peak circulating GvH clone levels.

The sequence came from a human patient who received an intestinal transplant, so some T cells may come from the graft donor. The input for sequencing was PBMCs, taken 98 days after intestinal transplantation.

CDR3 DNA sequence: TGTGCCAGCAGCTTAGACAGGGGATACTATAATTCACCCCTCCACTTT. Translated: CASSLDRGYYNSPLHF. The rearrangement links TRBV7-9 to TRBJ1-6, with TRBD1 matching over 7 bases. The V gene end was trimmed by 1 base and the J gene end by 3 bases; junction bases not matched to a gene: 3. The CDR3 length is 16 residues. CDR1 is SEHNR, CDR2 FQNEAQ, per germline (reference sequence).